A selection of T cell receptor beta chains follows, all from one sample in a study of CD8 T cells in ankylosing spondylitis. MiXCR was run by TCRdb on the 5' RACE reads, yielding one entry per CDR3 protein. The sample includes about 390,000 distinct CDR3 sequences, around 20% of them seen just once. The material sequenced was blood, either unsorted or a sorted T cell fraction (not recorded which). Receptor source: a male donor with ankylosing spondylitis. The CDR3 runs from the conserved cysteine through the conserved F or W. The D gene is left open where the match is weak. Some rows have no size entry. The others give once, few or many, or a class for an expanded clone.

J,V,size,D,CDR3,DNA
TRBJ2-1,TRBV20-1,few,NA,CSASTSWPYNEQFF,TGCAGTGCTTCAACTAGTTGGCCCTACAATGAGCAGTTCTTC
TRBJ2-7,TRBV9,NA,NA,CASSPGAEPTYEQYF,TGTGCCAGCAGCCCTGGGGCGGAACCTACCTACGAGCAGTACTTC
TRBJ2-2,TRBV5-1,NA,NA,CASSFRGNTGELFF,TGCGCCAGCAGCTTTCGGGGGAACACCGGGGAGCTGTTTTTT
TRBJ2-5,TRBV3-1,once,TRBD2,CASSQGKTPGGETQYF,TGTGCCAGCAGCCAAGGGAAGACCCCGGGAGGGGAGACCCAGTACTTC
TRBJ2-1,TRBV6-1,few,TRBD2,CASNRGGYNEQFF,TGTGCCAGCAATCGGGGGGGTTACAATGAGCAGTTCTTC
TRBJ2-7,TRBV27,few,NA,CASSLSWQGSYEQYF,TGTGCCAGCAGTTTATCTTGGCAGGGTTCCTACGAGCAGTACTTC
TRBJ1-1,TRBV20-1,NA,NA,CSARDEAGPGSEAFF,TGCAGTGCTAGAGATGAAGCAGGCCCAGGCTCTGAAGCTTTCTTT
TRBJ2-7,TRBV28,few,TRBD1,CASSTTGVREQYF,TGTGCCAGCAGTACTACAGGGGTAAGGGAGCAGTACTTC
TRBJ1-3,TRBV7-8,few,NA,CASSLGRRGVGNTIYF,TGTGCCAGCAGCTTAGGAAGGAGGGGGGTTGGAAACACCATATATTTT
TRBJ1-5,TRBV11-1,many,NA,CASSLELGQPQHF,TGTGCCAGCAGCTTAGAGCTGGGCCAGCCCCAGCATTTT
TRBJ1-1,TRBV5-6,few,TRBD1,CASSLDYRGFTEAFF,TGTGCCAGCAGCTTGGACTACAGGGGGTTTACTGAAGCTTTCTTT
TRBJ2-5,TRBV5-1,NA,NA,CASSLNSGQETQYF,TGCGCCAGCAGCTTGAATTCAGGCCAAGAGACCCAGTACTTC
TRBJ2-2,TRBV12-3/TRBV12-4,NA,NA,CASSLRGEVFF,TGTGCCAGCAGTTTGCGGGGAGAGGTGTTTTTT
TRBJ2-3,TRBV20-1,NA,NA,CSARAPPTTQYF,TGCAGTGCTAGAGCCCCACCGACTACGCAGTATTTT
TRBJ2-3,TRBV5-1,NA,NA,CASSWDSDTQYF,TGCGCCAGCAGCTGGGACTCTGATACGCAGTATTTT
TRBJ2-7,TRBV28,NA,TRBD1,CASSHPPPGTGSGEQYF,TGTGCCAGCAGCCACCCTCCGCCCGGGACAGGGTCGGGGGAGCAGTACTTC
TRBJ2-1,TRBV5-1,few,TRBD2,CASSLGASGYNEQFF,TGCGCCAGCAGCTTGGGGGCTAGCGGGTACAATGAGCAGTTCTTC
TRBJ2-1,TRBV28,NA,TRBD1,CASSNHRTGGGNEQFF,TGTGCCAGCAGTAACCACCGGACAGGGGGCGGGAATGAGCAGTTCTTC
TRBJ2-1,TRBV7-8,NA,TRBD2,CASSRGQLAGEQFF,TGTGCCAGCAGCCGAGGGCAGCTAGCGGGTGAGCAGTTCTTC
TRBJ1-4,TRBV12-3/TRBV12-4,NA,NA,CASSFLAGEKLFF,TGTGCCAGCAGTTTCTTAGCAGGGGAAAAACTGTTTTTT
TRBJ2-2,TRBV28,NA,NA,CASRPPKSTPGELFF,TGTGCCAGCAGACCACCGAAAAGCACGCCCGGGGAGCTGTTTTTT
TRBJ2-1,TRBV11-1,NA,TRBD2,CASSLRLAGGPEVVDEQFF,TGTGCCAGCAGCTTACGACTAGCGGGAGGCCCAGAGGTGGTGGATGAGCAGTTCTTC
TRBJ2-3,TRBV7-2,few,NA,CASSLAVGGFADTQYF,TGTGCCAGCAGCTTAGCGGTGGGGGGTTTCGCAGATACGCAGTATTTT
TRBJ2-1,TRBV4-2,many,NA,CASSQDLGYNEQFF,TGTGCCAGCAGCCAAGACCTGGGTTACAATGAGCAGTTCTTC
TRBJ2-2,TRBV5-1,few,TRBD2,CASSFSSGRNTGELFF,TGCGCCAGCAGCTTTTCTAGCGGGAGGAACACCGGGGAGCTGTTTTTT
TRBJ1-2,TRBV29-1,many,NA,CSASLTGLGYTF,TGCAGCGCCTCCTTGACAGGCCTCGGCTACACCTTC
TRBJ2-2,TRBV11-3,NA,NA,CASSYRQGTGELFF,TGTGCCAGCAGCTACAGACAAGGGACCGGGGAGCTGTTTTTT
TRBJ2-4,TRBV7-8,NA,NA,CASSLEGWDPILAKNIQYF,TGTGCCAGCAGCTTAGAGGGGTGGGACCCCATCCTAGCCAAAAACATTCAGTACTTC
TRBJ1-5,TRBV7-2,once,TRBD1,CASSLSWDRGGQPQHF,TGTGCCAGCAGCTTATCTTGGGACAGGGGAGGTCAGCCCCAGCATTTT
TRBJ2-5,TRBV11-3,few,TRBD1,CASSPRQGGQETQYF,TGTGCCAGCAGCCCGCGACAGGGGGGTCAAGAGACCCAGTACTTC
TRBJ2-5,TRBV15,once,NA,CATSGSHFQTQYF,TGTGCCACCTCGGGGAGTCATTTTCAGACCCAGTACTTC
TRBJ2-5,TRBV28,NA,TRBD2,CASVGLAGSFAQYF,TGTGCCAGCGTCGGACTAGCGGGTTCCTTTGCCCAGTACTTC
TRBJ1-5,TRBV12-3/TRBV12-4,few,NA,CASSFDGPNQPQHF,TGTGCCAGCAGTTTTGACGGTCCGAATCAGCCCCAGCATTTT
TRBJ2-3,TRBV12-3/TRBV12-4,many,NA,CASTNSGSTDTQYF,TGTGCCAGCACTAATAGCGGTAGCACAGATACGCAGTATTTT
TRBJ1-1,TRBV7-2,NA,TRBD1,CASSRVGTGRLEAFF,TGTGCCAGCAGTCGAGTTGGGACAGGGCGGCTTGAAGCTTTCTTT
TRBJ1-5,TRBV5-1,few,NA,CASSLGSYSNQPQHF,TGCGCCAGCAGCTTGGGGTCTTATAGCAATCAGCCCCAGCATTTT
TRBJ2-1,TRBV3-1,NA,NA,CASSQDLSSYNEQFF,TGTGCCAGCAGCCAAGATCTAAGCTCCTACAATGAGCAGTTCTTC
TRBJ1-1,TRBV18,NA,NA,CASSPSVPRKNTEAFF,TGTGCCAGCTCACCGTCTGTCCCTCGCAAGAACACTGAAGCTTTCTTT
TRBJ2-7,TRBV10-3,few,TRBD2,CAISEPTTAGVHEQYF,TGTGCCATCAGTGAACCGACTACGGCGGGAGTCCACGAGCAGTACTTC
TRBJ2-2,TRBV6-1,NA,TRBD1,CASSRWTGGTGELFF,TGTGCCAGCAGTCGATGGACAGGGGGCACCGGGGAGCTGTTTTTT
TRBJ2-7,TRBV7-8,NA,NA,CASSLVQGSSSYEQYF,TGTGCCAGCAGCTTAGTTCAGGGTTCTAGCTCCTACGAGCAGTACTTC